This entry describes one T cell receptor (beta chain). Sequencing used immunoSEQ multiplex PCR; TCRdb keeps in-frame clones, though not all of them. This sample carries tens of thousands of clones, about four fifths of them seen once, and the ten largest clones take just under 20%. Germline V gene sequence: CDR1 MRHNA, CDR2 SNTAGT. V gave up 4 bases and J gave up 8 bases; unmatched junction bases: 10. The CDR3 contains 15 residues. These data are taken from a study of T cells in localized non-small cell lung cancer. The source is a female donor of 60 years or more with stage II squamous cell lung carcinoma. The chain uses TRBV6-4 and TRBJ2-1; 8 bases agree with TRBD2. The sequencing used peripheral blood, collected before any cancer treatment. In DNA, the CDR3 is TGTGCCAGCAGTGGTATTGCGGGGGGAAAGGATGAGCAGTTCTTC. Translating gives CASSGIAGGKDEQFF.